What follows are 3 T cell receptor beta chains derived from one specimen sequenced in a study of CD8 T cells in Susac syndrome. It was with random hexamers that about 0.45 to 1 ug RNA was reverse transcribed. One entry per CDR3 protein results from TCRdb running MiXCR on the immunoSEQ multiplex PCR reads. The sample lists more than 250,000 distinct CDR3 sequences; around 90% were seen once. Sequencing was done on a sample of CD4+ T cells from PBMCs. All receptors derive from a human donor with multiple sclerosis.

The V and J genes are TRBV7-9 and TRBJ2-5; 7 nucleotides align to TRBD2. Losses at the gene ends were 6 bases for V and 5 bases for J; bases not matched to a gene: 15. Germline CDR1 SEHNR, CDR2 FQNEAQ (reference sequence). This CDR3 comprises 16 residues. The CDR3 here is CASSPALAGEVETQYF. The CDR3 coding sequence is TGTGCCAGCAGTCCTGCTTTAGCGGGTGAGGTGGAGACCCAGTACTTC.

This clonotype showed up just once. The genes are TRBV30 and TRBJ1-1; no reliable D call. CDR1 and CDR2 (germline): GTSNPN, SVGIG (reference sequence). The germline V and J ends were trimmed by 3 bases and 1 base, with 18 bases remaining between them. The CDR3 runs to 16 residues. The CDR3 spells CAWRKGKFLQNTEAFF. CDR3 sequence (DNA): TGTGCCTGGAGAAAGGGAAAGTTCCTACAGAACACTGAAGCTTTCTTT.

The chain recombines TRBV30 with TRBJ1-1, with 8 bases matching TRBD1. The germline V gene encodes CDR1 GTSNPN and CDR2 SVGIG (reference sequence). The V gene end was trimmed by 3 bases and the J gene end by 7 bases; junction bases not matched to a gene: 7. This CDR3 region has 13 residues. Here the CDR3 reads CAWSRDRGYEAFF. The CDR3 region has the DNA TGTGCCTGGAGCAGAGACAGGGGCTATGAAGCTTTCTTT.